The clone carrying this TCR beta chain has a handful of counts. TCRdb re-called the 5' RACE reads with MiXCR, one entry per CDR3 protein. Among approximately 85,000 distinct CDR3 sequences listed, 13% were seen once. The data derive from a study of T cells after yellow fever vaccination. The study, taken as a whole, reports: Contamination by abundant bulk-population clonotypes could be present in FACS-sorted repertoires.

The CDR3 spans 17 residues. Trimming took 3 bases from V and 5 from J, leaving 17 bases between them. CDR1 and CDR2 from the germline V gene are MGHRA and YSYEKL. Sequencing used CD8+ T cells not binding an NS4B(214-222) dextramer, sorted from PBMCs, obtained less than 25 days after the first yellow fever vaccination. The TCR was taken from a man between 18 and 29 years old who received the YFV17D yellow fever vaccine. This chain links TRBV4-1 with TRBJ1-6; TRBD1 is a possible D gene (6 bases). The DNA for the CDR3 is TGCGCCAGCAGCCACGACCGGTTGACAGGCGATAATTCACCCCTCCACTTT. It encodes CASSHDRLTGDNSPLHF.